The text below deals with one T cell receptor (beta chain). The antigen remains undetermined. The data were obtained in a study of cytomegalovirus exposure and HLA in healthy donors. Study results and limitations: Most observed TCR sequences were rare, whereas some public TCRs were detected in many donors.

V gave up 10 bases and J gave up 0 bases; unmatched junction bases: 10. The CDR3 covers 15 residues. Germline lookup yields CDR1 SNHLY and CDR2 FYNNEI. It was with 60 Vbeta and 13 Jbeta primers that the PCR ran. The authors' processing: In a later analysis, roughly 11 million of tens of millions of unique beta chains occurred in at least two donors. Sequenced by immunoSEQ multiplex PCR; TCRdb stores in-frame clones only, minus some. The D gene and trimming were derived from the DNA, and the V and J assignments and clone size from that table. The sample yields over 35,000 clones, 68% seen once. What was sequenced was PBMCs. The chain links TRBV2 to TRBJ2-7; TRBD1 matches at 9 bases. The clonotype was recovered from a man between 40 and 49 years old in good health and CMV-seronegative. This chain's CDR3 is CAIFPGQGSSYEQYF. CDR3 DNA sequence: TGTGCCATCTTCCCGGGACAGGGAAGCTCCTACGAGCAGTACTTC.